This section outlines one T cell receptor beta chain sequence together with its context. This record belongs to a study of CD8 T cells in Susac syndrome. The V gene's germline CDR1 is SGHTA and CDR2 FQGNSA. This CDR3 is built from 13 residues. The V end was cut by 5 bases, the J end by 8 bases, with 12 bases between. After extraction with the RNeasy kit, about 0.5 to 1 ug of the RNA was reverse transcribed using random hexamers. TCRdb itself ran the immunoSEQ multiplex PCR reads through MiXCR, one entry per CDR3 protein. Here the sample spans roughly 200,000 distinct CDR3 sequences, 90% to 96% being singletons.

The TCR originated in a human donor with multiple sclerosis. Sequencing was carried out using CD4+ T cells from PBMCs. The chain recombines TRBV7-2 with TRBJ1-4, with D tentatively TRBD1 (6 bases). Written as DNA, the CDR3 is TGTGCCAGCAGCCCAGGGGTTCGAGAAAAACTGTTTTTT. This codes for CASSPGVREKLFF.